This T cell receptor (beta chain) derives from a study of T cell repertoires in cytomegalovirus infection. Whole-study context: Both a matching HLA type and CMV infection were indicated by public TCR beta signatures.

MiXCR, run by TCRdb on the reads, gives a single entry per CDR3 protein. Counted here are about 360,000 distinct CDR3 sequences, about a sixth occurring once; the ten biggest clones make up roughly 8.7%. Deletions cut 5 bases from V and 1 base from J, with 18 bases between. The CDR3 is 16 amino acids. Germline assignment: CDR1 SGHVS and CDR2 FNYEAQ. Many counts were recorded for this clonotype. The antigen remains undetermined. General study points: Ex vivo, HLA-C-restricted CMV-specific TCR beta clonotypes prevailed over the rest of the response. Identification of carriers of CMV plus the relevant HLA was achieved through cumulative public TCR beta family frequency.

This sequence originates from a human donor in good health (CMV status not recorded). Some clones in this sample may be carry-over from other donors' samples. The specimen was PBMCs. J is TRBJ2-7 and V is TRBV7-6; TRBD2 might be the D (5 bases). The CDR3 DNA reads as TGTGCCAGCAGCCCGAGAGGAGGTCCCCTATCCTACGAGCAGTACTTC. Translation gives CASSPRGGPLSYEQYF. Combining the CDR3 with reference TRBV7-6 and TRBJ2-7 gives the whole variable domain GAGVSQSPRYKVTKRGQDVALRCDPISGHVSLYWYRQALGQGPEFLTYFNYEAQQDKSGLPNDRFSAERPEGSISTLTIQRTEQRDSAMYRCASSPRGGPLSYEQYFGPGTRLTVT.